This section outlines one TCR beta chain sequence together with its context. The source of the sample is a study of OX40 agonist ivuxolimab in advanced cancers. Assay: immunoSEQ multiplex PCR; the TCRdb copy retains only in-frame clones and omits some. The data contain roughly 38,000 clones, 80% to 90% of them seen just once; the ten biggest clones take up about a third. V shed 1 base and J shed 1 base, with 4 bases lying between them. Germline V CDR1 and CDR2: SGHTA, FQGTGA. This CDR3 comprises 14 residues. The chain combines TRBV7-3 with TRBJ2-2; unclear D gene. This clonotype originated in an adult with an advanced solid tumor such as melanoma, head and neck, liver or kidney cancer. This specimen consisted of CD4+ or CD8+ T cells sorted from blood, obtained in a trial of the OX40 agonist ivuxolimab. For the CDR3, the DNA is TGTGCCAGCAGCTTAAGTAGGAACACCGGGGAGCTGTTTTTT. This codes for CASSLSRNTGELFF.